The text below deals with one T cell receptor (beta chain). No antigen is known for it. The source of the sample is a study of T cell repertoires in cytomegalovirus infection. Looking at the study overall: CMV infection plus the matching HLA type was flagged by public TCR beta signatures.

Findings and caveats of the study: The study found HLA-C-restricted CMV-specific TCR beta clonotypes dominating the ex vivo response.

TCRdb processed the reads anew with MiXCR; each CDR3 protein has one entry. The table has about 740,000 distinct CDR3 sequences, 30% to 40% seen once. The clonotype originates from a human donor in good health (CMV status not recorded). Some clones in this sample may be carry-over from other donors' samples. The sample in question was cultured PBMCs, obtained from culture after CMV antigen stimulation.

The CDR3 DNA reads as TGTGCCAGCAGCCGAGACAGGGGGGATGCTCAGCCCCAGCATTTT. Encoded protein: CASSRDRGDAQPQHF. The chain joins TRBV4-2 to TRBJ1-5; the match to TRBD1 covers 9 bases. CDR1 and CDR2 (germline): LGHNA, YNFKEQ. With V trimmed by 4 bases and J by 6 bases, 7 bases remained unmatched. The CDR3 totals 15 residues.